Listed below are T cell receptor beta chains from one sample, sequenced in a study of cytomegalovirus exposure and HLA in healthy donors. Repertoires were generated with immunoSEQ multiplex PCR, while TCRdb's copy carries only in-frame clones and drops some. The sample lists 55,000 to 85,000 clones, 86% seen once, with less than 2.5% in the top ten. Sequencing was done on a sample of PBMCs. The source of these receptors is a woman younger than 45 in good health and CMV-seronegative. CDR3s include the opening cysteine and the closing phenylalanine or tryptophan. The D gene is left open where the match is weak. Expanded clones get a size class; other rows say once, few or many, or leave the size out.

j_gene: TRBJ2-2
abundance: .
d_gene: .
v_gene: TRBV2
CDR3nt: TGTGCCAGCAGTGATCAGGGGAGCGGGGAGCTGTTTTTT
CDR3aa: CASSDQGSGELFF

j_gene: TRBJ2-5
abundance: .
d_gene: TRBD1
v_gene: TRBV28
CDR3nt: TGTGCCAGCAGTAGCTTCACAGGGGGGTCTCAAGAGACCCAGTACTTC
CDR3aa: CASSSFTGGSQETQYF

j_gene: TRBJ2-7
abundance: .
d_gene: .
v_gene: TRBV7-2
CDR3nt: TGTGCCAGCAAGGGGACTGACTCCTACGAGCAGTACTTC
CDR3aa: CASKGTDSYEQYF

j_gene: TRBJ1-2
abundance: once
d_gene: .
v_gene: TRBV2
CDR3nt: TGTGCCAGCAGCCGGTCTGGTACCGCGGGGGGCTACACCTTC
CDR3aa: CASSRSGTAGGYTF

j_gene: TRBJ2-3
abundance: once
d_gene: .
v_gene: TRBV27
CDR3nt: TGTGCCAGCAGTTTTGGACAGCTGAATACGCAGTATTTT
CDR3aa: CASSFGQLNTQYF

j_gene: TRBJ1-2
abundance: .
d_gene: .
v_gene: TRBV2
CDR3nt: TGTGCCAGCAGAAAACCTGGGAGCGGCGGCTACACCTTC
CDR3aa: CASRKPGSGGYTF

j_gene: TRBJ2-7
abundance: .
d_gene: TRBD1
v_gene: TRBV7-9
CDR3nt: TGTGCCAGCAGCTTAGCAGGGGGCCTCTCCTACGAGCAGTACTTC
CDR3aa: CASSLAGGLSYEQYF

j_gene: TRBJ1-4
abundance: few
d_gene: .
v_gene: TRBV10-3
CDR3nt: TGTGCCATCAGCGGGGGACTTCTTAATGAAAAACTGTTTTTT
CDR3aa: CAISGGLLNEKLFF

j_gene: TRBJ1-1
abundance: .
d_gene: .
v_gene: TRBV28
CDR3nt: TGTGCCAGCAGTTTACGGTTCGGACTAGGGAACACTGAAGCTTTCTTT
CDR3aa: CASSLRFGLGNTEAFF

j_gene: TRBJ2-7
abundance: .
d_gene: TRBD2
v_gene: TRBV5-1
CDR3nt: TGCGCCAGCAGCTTGCGGACTAGCGGGATTCCCTACGAGCAGTACTTC
CDR3aa: CASSLRTSGIPYEQYF

j_gene: TRBJ1-4
abundance: .
d_gene: .
v_gene: TRBV19
CDR3nt: TGTGCCAGTCAGGCGAAGAATGAAAAACTGTTTTTT
CDR3aa: CASQAKNEKLFF

j_gene: TRBJ1-1
abundance: .
d_gene: .
v_gene: TRBV6-4
CDR3nt: TGTGCCAGCAGTGACTCCGGGAACACTGAAGCTTTCTTT
CDR3aa: CASSDSGNTEAFF

j_gene: TRBJ1-1
abundance: .
d_gene: TRBD1
v_gene: TRBV11-2
CDR3nt: TGTGCCAGCAGCCCCCTCAGGGGGCGCAAAACTGAAGCTTTCTTT
CDR3aa: CASSPLRGRKTEAFF

j_gene: TRBJ2-3
abundance: .
d_gene: TRBD2
v_gene: TRBV5-1
CDR3nt: TGCGCCAGCAGCTTGAAGGGCGGCGGGAGGGCCATCGGCACAGATACGCAGTATTTT
CDR3aa: CASSLKGGGRAIGTDTQYF

j_gene: TRBJ2-5
abundance: .
d_gene: TRBD2
v_gene: TRBV10-3
CDR3nt: TGTGCCATCAGCGAAACCGCGACTAGCGGTCGGGTGACCCAGTACTTC
CDR3aa: CAISETATSGRVTQYF

j_gene: TRBJ2-3
abundance: few
d_gene: TRBD1
v_gene: TRBV4-2
CDR3nt: TGTGCCAGCAGCGTCCGGGACAGGGTACCAGATACGCAGTATTTT
CDR3aa: CASSVRDRVPDTQYF

j_gene: TRBJ2-1
abundance: .
d_gene: .
v_gene: TRBV7-3
CDR3nt: TGTGCCAGCAGCTTAAAGGGGGAGCAGTTCTTC
CDR3aa: CASSLKGEQFF

j_gene: TRBJ2-7
abundance: .
d_gene: .
v_gene: TRBV11-2
CDR3nt: TGTGCCAGCAGCTTAGCTAGTACCTACGAGCAGTACTTC
CDR3aa: CASSLASTYEQYF

j_gene: TRBJ1-2
abundance: .
d_gene: TRBD1
v_gene: TRBV6-6
CDR3nt: TGTGCCAGCAGTTCCCCGGACAGGGGGTATGGCTACACCTTC
CDR3aa: CASSSPDRGYGYTF

j_gene: TRBJ1-5
abundance: .
d_gene: TRBD1
v_gene: TRBV28
CDR3nt: TGTGCCAGCAGTTTAGTAAGGGACAGGGGGGATCAGCCCCAGCATTTT
CDR3aa: CASSLVRDRGDQPQHF

j_gene: TRBJ2-3
abundance: .
d_gene: TRBD1
v_gene: TRBV5-8
CDR3nt: TGTGCCAGCAGCCTGACAGGGGGCGAAGGAGATACGCAGTATTTT
CDR3aa: CASSLTGGEGDTQYF

j_gene: TRBJ1-1
abundance: few
d_gene: .
v_gene: TRBV4-3
CDR3nt: TGCGCCAGCAGCCAAGATCGTGGCCTAGGGGCTGAAGCTTTCTTT
CDR3aa: CASSQDRGLGAEAFF

j_gene: TRBJ1-5
abundance: .
d_gene: TRBD1
v_gene: TRBV6-5
CDR3nt: TGTGCCAGCAGTTACTCTCCCGACAGGGGAGGTCAGCCCCAGCATTTT
CDR3aa: CASSYSPDRGGQPQHF

j_gene: TRBJ2-7
abundance: .
d_gene: TRBD2
v_gene: TRBV7-2
CDR3nt: TGTGCCAGCAGCTTAGCTCGACTAGCGGACTACGAGCAGTACTTC
CDR3aa: CASSLARLADYEQYF

j_gene: TRBJ2-2
abundance: medium-sized
d_gene: .
v_gene: TRBV12-5
CDR3nt: TGTGCTAGTGGTTTGTTTGGGAGCCCCGGGGAGCTGTTTTTT
CDR3aa: CASGLFGSPGELFF

j_gene: TRBJ1-1
abundance: few
d_gene: TRBD1
v_gene: TRBV29-1
CDR3nt: TGCAGCGTTATGGACAGGGGAAAAACTGAAGCTTTCTTT
CDR3aa: CSVMDRGKTEAFF

j_gene: TRBJ2-3
abundance: .
d_gene: TRBD1
v_gene: TRBV30
CDR3nt: TGTGCCTGGAGTGATCCTACAGGGGGCGCAACAGATACGCAGTATTTT
CDR3aa: CAWSDPTGGATDTQYF

j_gene: TRBJ1-2
abundance: .
d_gene: .
v_gene: TRBV7-9
CDR3nt: TGTTCCAGCAGCCGTGCACAGACAAACTATGGCTACACCTTC
CDR3aa: CSSSRAQTNYGYTF

j_gene: TRBJ2-7
abundance: .
d_gene: TRBD2
v_gene: TRBV28
CDR3nt: TGTGCCAGCAGTTTAGCGGGAGGGCCCGTAAACGAGCAGTACTTC
CDR3aa: CASSLAGGPVNEQYF